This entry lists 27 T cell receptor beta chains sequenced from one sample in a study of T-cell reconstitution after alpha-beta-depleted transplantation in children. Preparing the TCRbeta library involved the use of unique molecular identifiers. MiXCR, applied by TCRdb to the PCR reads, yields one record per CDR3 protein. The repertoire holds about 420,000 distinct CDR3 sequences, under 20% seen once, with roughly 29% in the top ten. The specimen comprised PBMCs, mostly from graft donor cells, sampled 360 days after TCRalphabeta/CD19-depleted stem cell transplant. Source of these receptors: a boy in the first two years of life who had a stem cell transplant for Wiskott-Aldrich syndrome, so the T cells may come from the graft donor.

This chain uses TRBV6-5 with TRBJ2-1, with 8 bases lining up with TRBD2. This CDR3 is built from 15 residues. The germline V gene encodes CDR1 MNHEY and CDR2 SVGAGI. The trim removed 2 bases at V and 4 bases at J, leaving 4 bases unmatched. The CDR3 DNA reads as TGTGCCAGCAGTTACCAAGCGGGAGTATACAATGAGCAGTTCTTC. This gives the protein CASSYQAGVYNEQFF.

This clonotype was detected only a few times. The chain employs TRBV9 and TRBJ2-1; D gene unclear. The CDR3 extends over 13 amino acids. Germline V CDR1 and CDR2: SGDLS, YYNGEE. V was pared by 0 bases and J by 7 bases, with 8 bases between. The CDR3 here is CASSVESPNEQFF. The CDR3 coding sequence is TGTGCCAGCAGCGTAGAGAGCCCAAATGAGCAGTTCTTC.

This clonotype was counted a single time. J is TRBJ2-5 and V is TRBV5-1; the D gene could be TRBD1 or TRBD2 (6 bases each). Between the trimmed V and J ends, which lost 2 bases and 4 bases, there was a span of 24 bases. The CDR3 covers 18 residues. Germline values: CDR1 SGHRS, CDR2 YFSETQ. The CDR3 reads CASSLPKRGRGVIETQYF. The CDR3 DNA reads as TGCGCCAGCAGCTTACCCAAACGCGGTAGGGGGGTGATAGAGACCCAGTACTTC.

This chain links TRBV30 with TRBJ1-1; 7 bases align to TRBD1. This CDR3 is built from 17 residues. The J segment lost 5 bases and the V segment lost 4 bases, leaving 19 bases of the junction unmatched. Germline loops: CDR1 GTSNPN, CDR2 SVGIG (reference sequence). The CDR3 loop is CAWNPLWGTVWGTEAFF. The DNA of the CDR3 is TGTGCCTGGAACCCCCTGTGGGGGACAGTTTGGGGAACTGAAGCTTTCTTT.

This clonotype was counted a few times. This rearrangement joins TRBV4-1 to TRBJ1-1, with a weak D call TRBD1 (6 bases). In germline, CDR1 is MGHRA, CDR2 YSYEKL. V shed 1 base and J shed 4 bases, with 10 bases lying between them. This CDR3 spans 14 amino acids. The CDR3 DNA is TGCGCCAGCAGCCAAGGAACAGGGAGCACTGAAGCTTTCTTT. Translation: CASSQGTGSTEAFF.

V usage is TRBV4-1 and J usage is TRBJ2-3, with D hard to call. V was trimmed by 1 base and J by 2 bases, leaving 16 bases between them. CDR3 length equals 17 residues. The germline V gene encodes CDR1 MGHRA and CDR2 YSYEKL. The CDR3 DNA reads TGCGCCAGCAGCCAAGGGGCAGCCTACGACCTCACAGATACGCAGTATTTT. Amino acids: CASSQGAAYDLTDTQYF.

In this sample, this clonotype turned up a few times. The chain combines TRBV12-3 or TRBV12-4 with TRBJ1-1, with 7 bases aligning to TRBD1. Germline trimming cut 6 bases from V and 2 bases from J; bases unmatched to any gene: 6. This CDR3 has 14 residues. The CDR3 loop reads CASRKQGDNTEAFF. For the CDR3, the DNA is TGTGCCAGCAGGAAGCAGGGGGATAACACTGAAGCTTTCTTT.

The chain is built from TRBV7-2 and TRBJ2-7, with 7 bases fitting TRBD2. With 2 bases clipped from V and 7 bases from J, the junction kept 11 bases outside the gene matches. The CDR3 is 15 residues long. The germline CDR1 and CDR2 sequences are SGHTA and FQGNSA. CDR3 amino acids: CASSLPAAWGGEQYF. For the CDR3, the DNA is TGTGCCAGCAGCTTACCAGCAGCTTGGGGAGGGGAGCAGTACTTC.

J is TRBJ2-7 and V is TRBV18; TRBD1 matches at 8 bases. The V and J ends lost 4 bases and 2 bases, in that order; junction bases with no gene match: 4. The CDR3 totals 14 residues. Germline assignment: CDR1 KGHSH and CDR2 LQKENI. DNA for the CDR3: TGTGCCAGCTCACGGGAGGACAGGGCCTACGAGCAGTACTTC. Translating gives CASSREDRAYEQYF.

This CDR3 reads CASSLGFWTSGGDYTGELFF. As DNA, the CDR3 is TGTGCCAGCAGTTTAGGATTCTGGACTAGCGGGGGGGATTACACCGGGGAGCTGTTTTTT. V usage is TRBV12-3 or TRBV12-4 and J usage is TRBJ2-2, with 15 nucleotides matching TRBD2. J was trimmed by 3 bases and V by 1 base; bases with no gene match: 9. The CDR3 covers 20 residues.

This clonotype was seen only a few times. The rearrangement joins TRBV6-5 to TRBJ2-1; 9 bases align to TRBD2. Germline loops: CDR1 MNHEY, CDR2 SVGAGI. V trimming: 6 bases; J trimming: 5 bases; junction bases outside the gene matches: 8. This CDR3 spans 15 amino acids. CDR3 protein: CASRYRGGVNNEQFF. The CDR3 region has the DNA TGTGCCAGCAGATACCGCGGGGGGGTTAACAATGAGCAGTTCTTC.

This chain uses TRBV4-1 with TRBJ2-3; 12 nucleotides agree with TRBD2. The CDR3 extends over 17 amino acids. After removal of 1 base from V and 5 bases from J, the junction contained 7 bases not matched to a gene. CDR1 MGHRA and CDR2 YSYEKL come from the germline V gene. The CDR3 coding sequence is TGCGCCAGCAGCCAAGCCCGACTAGCGGGAGCTAGAGATACGCAGTATTTT. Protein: CASSQARLAGARDTQYF.

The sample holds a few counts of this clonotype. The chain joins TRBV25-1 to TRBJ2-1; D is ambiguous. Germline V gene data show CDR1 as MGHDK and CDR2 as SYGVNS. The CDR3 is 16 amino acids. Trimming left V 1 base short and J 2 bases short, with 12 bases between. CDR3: CASSELSIRPYNEQFF. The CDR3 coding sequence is TGTGCCAGCAGTGAATTATCTATACGCCCCTACAATGAGCAGTTCTTC.

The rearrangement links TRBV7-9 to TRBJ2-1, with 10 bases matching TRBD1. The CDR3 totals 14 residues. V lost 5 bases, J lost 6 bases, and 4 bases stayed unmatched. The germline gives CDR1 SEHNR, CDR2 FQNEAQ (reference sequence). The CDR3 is CASSTRTGGNEQFF. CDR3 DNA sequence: TGTGCCAGCAGCACCCGGACAGGGGGCAATGAGCAGTTCTTC.

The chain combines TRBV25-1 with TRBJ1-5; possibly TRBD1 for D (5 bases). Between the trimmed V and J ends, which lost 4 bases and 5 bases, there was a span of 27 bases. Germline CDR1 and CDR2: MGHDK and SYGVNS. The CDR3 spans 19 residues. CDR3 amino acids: CASSVHHNRDVRRYQPQHF. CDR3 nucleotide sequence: TGTGCCAGCAGTGTCCACCATAACCGGGACGTAAGGAGGTATCAGCCCCAGCATTTT.

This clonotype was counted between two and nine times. CDR3 sequence reads: CASSLESGQGGIDTQYF. CDR3 coding DNA: TGCGCCAGCAGCTTGGAATCGGGACAGGGAGGGATAGATACGCAGTATTTT. The V gene is TRBV5-1, the J gene TRBJ2-3; the match to TRBD1 covers 9 bases. In germline, CDR1 is SGHRS, CDR2 YFSETQ. The junction had 10 bases not matched to a gene; V was cut back by 0 bases and J by 5 bases. CDR3 length: 17 residues.

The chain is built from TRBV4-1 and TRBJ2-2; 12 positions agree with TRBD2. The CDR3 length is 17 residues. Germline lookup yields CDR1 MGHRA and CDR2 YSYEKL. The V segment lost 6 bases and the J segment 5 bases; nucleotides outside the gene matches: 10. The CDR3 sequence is CASSLFLAGGPTGELFF. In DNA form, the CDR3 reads TGCGCCAGCAGTTTATTCCTAGCGGGGGGGCCGACCGGGGAGCTGTTTTTT.

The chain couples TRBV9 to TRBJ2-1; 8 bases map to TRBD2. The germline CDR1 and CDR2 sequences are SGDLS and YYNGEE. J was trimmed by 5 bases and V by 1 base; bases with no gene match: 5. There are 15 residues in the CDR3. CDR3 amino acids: CASSVRSGSHNEQFF. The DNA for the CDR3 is TGTGCCAGCAGCGTAAGAAGCGGGAGCCACAATGAGCAGTTCTTC.

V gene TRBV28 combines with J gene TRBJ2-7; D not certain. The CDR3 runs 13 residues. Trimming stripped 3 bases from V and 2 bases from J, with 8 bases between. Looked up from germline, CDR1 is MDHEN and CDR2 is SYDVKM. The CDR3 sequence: CASSLTQAYEQYF. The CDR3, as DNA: TGTGCCAGCAGTTTGACCCAAGCCTACGAGCAGTACTTC.

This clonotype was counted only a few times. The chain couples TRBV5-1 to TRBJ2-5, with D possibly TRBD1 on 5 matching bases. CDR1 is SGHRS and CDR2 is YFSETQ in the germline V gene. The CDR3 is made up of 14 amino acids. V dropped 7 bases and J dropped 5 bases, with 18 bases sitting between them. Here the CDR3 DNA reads TGCGCCAGCCAGCTTGGGTCCCCAGGGGAGACCCAGTACTTC. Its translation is CASQLGSPGETQYF.

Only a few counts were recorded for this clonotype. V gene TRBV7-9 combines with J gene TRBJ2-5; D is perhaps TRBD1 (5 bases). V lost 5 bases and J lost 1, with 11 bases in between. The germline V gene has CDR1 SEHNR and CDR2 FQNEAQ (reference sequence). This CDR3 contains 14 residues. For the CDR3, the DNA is TGTGCCAGCAGCCTCAGGGAAGCCCAAGAGACCCAGTACTTC. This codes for CASSLREAQETQYF.

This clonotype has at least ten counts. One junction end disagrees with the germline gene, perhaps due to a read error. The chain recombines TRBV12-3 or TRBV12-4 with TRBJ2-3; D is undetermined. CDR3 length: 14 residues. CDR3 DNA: TGTGCCAGCAGTCTGTGGATCACCGCAGACACGCAGTATTTT. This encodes CASSLWITADTQYF.

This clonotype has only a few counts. CDR3: CATSDNGGQSSTDTQYF. The CDR3 DNA reads TGTGCCACCAGTGATAACGGCGGACAGTCTAGCACAGATACGCAGTATTTT. This rearrangement joins TRBV24-1 to TRBJ2-3; D is possibly TRBD1 (6 bases). The CDR3 runs to 17 residues. V lost 3 bases and J lost 0, with 15 bases in between. Looked up from germline, CDR1 is KGHDR and CDR2 is SFDVKD.

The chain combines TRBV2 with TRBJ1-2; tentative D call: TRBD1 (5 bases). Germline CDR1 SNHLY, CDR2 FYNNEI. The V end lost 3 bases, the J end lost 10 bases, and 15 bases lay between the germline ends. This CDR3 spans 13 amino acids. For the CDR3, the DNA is TGTGCCAGCAGTGACGGCAGGGCTAAGCCCTACACCTTC. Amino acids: CASSDGRAKPYTF.

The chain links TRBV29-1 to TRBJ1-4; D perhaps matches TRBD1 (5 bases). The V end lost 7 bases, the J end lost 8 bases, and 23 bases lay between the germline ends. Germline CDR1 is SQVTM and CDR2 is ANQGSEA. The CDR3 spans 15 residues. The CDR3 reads CSARVAGGRREKLFF. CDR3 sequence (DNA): TGCAGCGCTAGAGTCGCGGGGGGAAGGCGAGAAAAACTGTTTTTT.

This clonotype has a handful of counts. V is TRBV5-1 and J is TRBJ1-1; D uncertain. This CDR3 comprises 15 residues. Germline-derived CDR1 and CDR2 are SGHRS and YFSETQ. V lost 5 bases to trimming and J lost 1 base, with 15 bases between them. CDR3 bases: TGCGCCAGCAGTTCCAGGACTCTTGGGAACACTGAAGCTTTCTTT. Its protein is CASSSRTLGNTEAFF.

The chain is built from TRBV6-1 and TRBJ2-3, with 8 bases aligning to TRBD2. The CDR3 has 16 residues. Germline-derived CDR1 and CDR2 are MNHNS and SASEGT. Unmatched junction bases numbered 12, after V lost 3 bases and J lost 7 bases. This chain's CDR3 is CASSDRLRTSFYTQYF. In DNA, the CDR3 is TGTGCCAGCAGTGACCGTCTGAGGACTAGCTTCTATACGCAGTATTTT.